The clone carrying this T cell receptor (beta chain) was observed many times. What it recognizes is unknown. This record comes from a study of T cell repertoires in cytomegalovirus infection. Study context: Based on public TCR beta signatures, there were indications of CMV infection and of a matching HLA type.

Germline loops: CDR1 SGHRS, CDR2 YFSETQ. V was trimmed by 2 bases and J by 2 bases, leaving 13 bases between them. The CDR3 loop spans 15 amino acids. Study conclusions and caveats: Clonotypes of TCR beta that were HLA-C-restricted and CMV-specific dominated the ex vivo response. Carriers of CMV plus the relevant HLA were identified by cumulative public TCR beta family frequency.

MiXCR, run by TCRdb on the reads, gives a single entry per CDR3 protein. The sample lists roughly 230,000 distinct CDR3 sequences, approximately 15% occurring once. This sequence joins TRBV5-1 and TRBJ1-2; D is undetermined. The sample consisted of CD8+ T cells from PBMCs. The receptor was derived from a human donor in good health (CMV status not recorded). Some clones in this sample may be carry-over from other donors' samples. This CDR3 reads CASSFNLNPNYGYTF. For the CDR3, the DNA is TGCGCCAGCAGCTTCAACCTCAATCCCAACTATGGCTACACCTTC.